This entry is about one TCR beta chain. Its specificity is not known. This sample was taken from a study of blood T cells in healthy people across ages. Study as a whole: Template switching caught about one barcoded beta molecule for each two T cells.

Trimming removed 3 bases from V and 4 bases from J; junction bases left unmatched: 6. Germline V CDR1 and CDR2: SGHTA, FQGNSA. The CDR3 spans 15 residues. Using a J-beta primer mix together with a sample-barcoded 5' primer, a second PCR was run for about 6 to 11 cycles. TCRdb re-called the 5' RACE reads with MiXCR, one entry per CDR3 protein. Of about 1,400,000 distinct CDR3 sequences in the sample, approximately 60% were seen once. General study findings and limits: Age advanced and TCR beta diversity per million T cells fell, roughly linearly. In these data, TCR beta diversity tracked strongly with naive T cell percentage.

The material sequenced was blood. The clonotype was recovered from a man aged 18 to 29 in good health. This chain uses TRBV7-2 with TRBJ2-3, with 8 bases identical to TRBD2. This chain's CDR3 is CASSFGGGRPDTQYF. The CDR3 DNA reads TGTGCCAGCAGCTTCGGCGGGGGGAGGCCAGATACGCAGTATTTT.